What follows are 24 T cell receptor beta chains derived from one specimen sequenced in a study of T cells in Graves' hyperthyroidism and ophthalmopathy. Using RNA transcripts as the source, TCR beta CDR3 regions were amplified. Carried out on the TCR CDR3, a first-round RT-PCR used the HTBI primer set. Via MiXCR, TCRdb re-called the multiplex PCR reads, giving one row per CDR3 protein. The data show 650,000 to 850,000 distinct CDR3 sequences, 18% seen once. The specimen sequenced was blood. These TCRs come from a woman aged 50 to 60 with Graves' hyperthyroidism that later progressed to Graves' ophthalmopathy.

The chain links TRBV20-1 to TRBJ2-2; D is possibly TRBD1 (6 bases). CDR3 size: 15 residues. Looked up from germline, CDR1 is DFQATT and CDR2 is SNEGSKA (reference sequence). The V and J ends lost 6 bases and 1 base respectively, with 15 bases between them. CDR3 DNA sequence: TGCAGTGCCCAATTGGGGACACGGAACACCGGGGAGCTGTTTTTT. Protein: CSAQLGTRNTGELFF.

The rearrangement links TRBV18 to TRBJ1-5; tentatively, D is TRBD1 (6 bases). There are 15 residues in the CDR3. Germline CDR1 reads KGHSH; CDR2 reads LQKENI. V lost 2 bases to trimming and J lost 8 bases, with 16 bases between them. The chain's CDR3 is CASSPATGNGEPQHF. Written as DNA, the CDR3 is TGTGCCAGCTCACCAGCTACAGGGAATGGAGAGCCCCAGCATTTT. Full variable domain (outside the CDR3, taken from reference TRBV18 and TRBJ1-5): NAGVMQNPRHLVRRRGQEARLRCSPMKGHSHVYWYRQLPEEGLKFMVYLQKENIIDESGMPKERFSAEFPKEGPSILRIQQVVRGDSAAYFCASSPATGNGEPQHFGDGTRLSIL.

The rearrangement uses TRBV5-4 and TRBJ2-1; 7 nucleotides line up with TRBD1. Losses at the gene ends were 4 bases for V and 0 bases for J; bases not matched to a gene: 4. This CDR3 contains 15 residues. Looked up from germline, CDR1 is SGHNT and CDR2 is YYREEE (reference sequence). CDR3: CASSRQGTSYNEQFF. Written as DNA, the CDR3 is TGTGCCAGCAGCCGACAGGGTACCTCCTACAATGAGCAGTTCTTC.

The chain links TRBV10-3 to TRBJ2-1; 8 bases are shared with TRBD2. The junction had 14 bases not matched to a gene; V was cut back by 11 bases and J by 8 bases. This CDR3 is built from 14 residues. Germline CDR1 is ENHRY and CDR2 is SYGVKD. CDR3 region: CAATAGGLWDEQFF. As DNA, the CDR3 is TGTGCCGCGACGGCGGGGGGTTTATGGGATGAGCAGTTCTTC.

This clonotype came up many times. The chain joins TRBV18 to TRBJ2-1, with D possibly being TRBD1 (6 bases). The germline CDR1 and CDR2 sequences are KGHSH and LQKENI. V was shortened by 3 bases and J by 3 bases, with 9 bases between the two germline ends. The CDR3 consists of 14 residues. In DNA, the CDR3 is TGTGCCAGCTCACCCCCCAGGGGCTACAATGAGCAGTTCTTC. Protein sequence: CASSPPRGYNEQFF.

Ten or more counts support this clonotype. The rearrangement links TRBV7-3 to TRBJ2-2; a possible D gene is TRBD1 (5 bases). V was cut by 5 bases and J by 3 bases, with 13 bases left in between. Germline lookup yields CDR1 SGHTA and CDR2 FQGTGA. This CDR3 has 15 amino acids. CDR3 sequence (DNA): TGTGCCAGCAGCCCCCAAGGGGCGGACACCGGGGAGCTGTTTTTT. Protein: CASSPQGADTGELFF.

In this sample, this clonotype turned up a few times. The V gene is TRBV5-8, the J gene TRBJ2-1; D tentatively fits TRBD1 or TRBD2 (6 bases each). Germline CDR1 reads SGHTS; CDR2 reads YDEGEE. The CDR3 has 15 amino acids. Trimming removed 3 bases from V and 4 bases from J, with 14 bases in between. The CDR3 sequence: CASSSPRDNYNEQFF. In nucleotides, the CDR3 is TGTGCCAGCAGCTCCCCGCGGGACAATTACAATGAGCAGTTCTTC.

CDR3 in amino acids: CATSEPGTGYGYTF. The CDR3, as DNA: TGTGCCACCAGTGAGCCCGGGACAGGATATGGCTACACCTTC. V usage is TRBV24-1 and J usage is TRBJ1-2; 8 nucleotides align to TRBD1. The germline gives CDR1 KGHDR, CDR2 SFDVKD. Germline trimming cut 4 bases from V and 5 bases from J; bases unmatched to any gene: 5. CDR3 length equals 14 residues.

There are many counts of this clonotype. The chain's CDR3 is CASSLLGDSNQPQHF. The CDR3 DNA sequence: TGCGCCAGCAGCTTGCTGGGGGATAGCAATCAGCCCCAGCATTTT. The V and J genes are TRBV5-1 and TRBJ1-5, with D possibly being TRBD1 (5 bases). Germline values: CDR1 SGHRS, CDR2 YFSETQ. The V gene lost 1 base and the J gene lost 0 bases, with 8 bases spanning the gap. The CDR3 is 15 amino acids.

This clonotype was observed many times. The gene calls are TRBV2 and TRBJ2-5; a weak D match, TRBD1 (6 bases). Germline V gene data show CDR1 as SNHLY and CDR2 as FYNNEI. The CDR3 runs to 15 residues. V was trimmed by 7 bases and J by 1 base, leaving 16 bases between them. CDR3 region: CASTRSGTPQETQYF. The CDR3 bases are TGTGCCAGCACTCGCTCCGGGACACCCCAAGAGACCCAGTACTTC. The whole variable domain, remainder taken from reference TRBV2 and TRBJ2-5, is EPEVTQTPSHQVTQMGQEVILRCVPISNHLYFYWYRQILGQKVEFLVSFYNNEISEKSEIFDDQFSVERPDGSNFTLKIRSTKLEDSAMYFCASTRSGTPQETQYFGPGTRLLVL.

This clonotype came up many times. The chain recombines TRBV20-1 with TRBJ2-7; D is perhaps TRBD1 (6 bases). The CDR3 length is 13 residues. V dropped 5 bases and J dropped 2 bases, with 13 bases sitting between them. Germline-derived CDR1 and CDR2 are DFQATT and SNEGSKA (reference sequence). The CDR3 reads CSAGGILTYEQYF. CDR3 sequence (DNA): TGCAGTGCTGGGGGCATCCTAACCTACGAGCAGTACTTC.

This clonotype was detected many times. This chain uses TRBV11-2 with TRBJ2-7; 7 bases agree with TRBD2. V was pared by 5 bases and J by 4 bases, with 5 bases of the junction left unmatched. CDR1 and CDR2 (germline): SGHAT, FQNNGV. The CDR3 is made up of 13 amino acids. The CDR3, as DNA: TGTGCCAGCAGCCCGTGGGGGGGTTACGAGCAGTACTTC. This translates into CASSPWGGYEQYF.

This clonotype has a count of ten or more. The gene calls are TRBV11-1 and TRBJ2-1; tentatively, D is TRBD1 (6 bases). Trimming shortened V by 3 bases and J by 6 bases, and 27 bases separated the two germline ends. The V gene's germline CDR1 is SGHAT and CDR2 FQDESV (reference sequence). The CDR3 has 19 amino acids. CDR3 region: CASSLFERNRVKTGNEQFF. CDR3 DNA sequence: TGTGCCAGCAGCTTGTTCGAGAGGAACAGGGTGAAAACGGGCAATGAGCAGTTCTTC.

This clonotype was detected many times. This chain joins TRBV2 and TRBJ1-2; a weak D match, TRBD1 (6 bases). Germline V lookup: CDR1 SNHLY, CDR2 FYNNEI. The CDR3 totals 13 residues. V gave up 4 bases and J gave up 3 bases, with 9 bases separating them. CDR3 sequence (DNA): TGTGCCAGCAGTGGCCCAGGGGACTATGGCTACACCTTC. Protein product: CASSGPGDYGYTF.

As DNA, the CDR3 is TGTGCCAGCAGCTGGGGACAGGCGGGTTTGAGAGAAAAACTGTTTTTT. Its translation is CASSWGQAGLREKLFF. J is TRBJ1-4 and V is TRBV5-5; 8 nucleotides align to TRBD1. The CDR3 is made up of 16 amino acids. Germline V gives CDR1 SGHKS, CDR2 YYEKEE (reference sequence). V shed 3 bases, J shed 8 bases, and the junction held 12 bases outside the gene matches.

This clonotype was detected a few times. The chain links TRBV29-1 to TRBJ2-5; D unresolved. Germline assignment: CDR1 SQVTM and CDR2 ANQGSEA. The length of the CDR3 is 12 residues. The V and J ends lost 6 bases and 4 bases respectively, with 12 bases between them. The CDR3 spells CSVLRMGETQYF. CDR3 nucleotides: TGCAGCGTCCTACGTATGGGAGAGACCCAGTACTTC.

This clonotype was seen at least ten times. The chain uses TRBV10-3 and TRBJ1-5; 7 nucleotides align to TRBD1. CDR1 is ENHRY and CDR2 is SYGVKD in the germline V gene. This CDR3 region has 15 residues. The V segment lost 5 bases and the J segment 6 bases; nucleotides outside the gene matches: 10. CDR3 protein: CAISSSDRVGQPQHF. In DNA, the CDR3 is TGTGCCATCAGTTCCTCCGACAGGGTGGGTCAGCCCCAGCATTTT.

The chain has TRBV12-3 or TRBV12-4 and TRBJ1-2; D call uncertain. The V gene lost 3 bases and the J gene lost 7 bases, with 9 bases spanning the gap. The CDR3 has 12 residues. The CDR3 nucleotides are TGTGCCAGCAGTTTGGGAGAACCTGGCTACACCTTC. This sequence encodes CASSLGEPGYTF.

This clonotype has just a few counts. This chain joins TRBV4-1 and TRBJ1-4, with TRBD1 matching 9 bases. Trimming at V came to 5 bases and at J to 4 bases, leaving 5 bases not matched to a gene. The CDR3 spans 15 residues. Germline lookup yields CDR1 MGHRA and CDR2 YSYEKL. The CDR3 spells CASSYTGQGNEKLFF. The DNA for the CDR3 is TGCGCCAGCAGCTATACGGGACAGGGTAATGAAAAACTGTTTTTT.

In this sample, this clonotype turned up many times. The CDR3 spells CASSLVPGRLGDGYTF. CDR3 nucleotide sequence: TGTGCCAGCAGCTTAGTACCTGGACGACTTGGGGATGGCTACACCTTC. The chain couples TRBV11-2 to TRBJ1-2; D gene ambiguous. Trimming took off 1 base at V and 6 bases at J, with 18 bases between the two ends. In germline, CDR1 is SGHAT, CDR2 FQNNGV. This CDR3 is 16 amino acids long.

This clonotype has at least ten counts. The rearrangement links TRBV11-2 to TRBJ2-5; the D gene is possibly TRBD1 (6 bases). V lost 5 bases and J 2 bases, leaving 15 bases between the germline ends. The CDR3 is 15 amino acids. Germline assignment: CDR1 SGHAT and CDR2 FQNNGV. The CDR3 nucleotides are TGTGCCAGCAGCCCCACTGGACAGAAACAAGAGACCCAGTACTTC. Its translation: CASSPTGQKQETQYF.

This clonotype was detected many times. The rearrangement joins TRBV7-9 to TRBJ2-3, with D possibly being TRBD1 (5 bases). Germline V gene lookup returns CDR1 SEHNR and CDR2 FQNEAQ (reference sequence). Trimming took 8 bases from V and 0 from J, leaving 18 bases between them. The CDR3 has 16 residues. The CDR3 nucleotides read TGTGCCAGCGGCGAAACGACAGCTTTCAGCACAGATACGCAGTATTTT. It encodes CASGETTAFSTDTQYF.

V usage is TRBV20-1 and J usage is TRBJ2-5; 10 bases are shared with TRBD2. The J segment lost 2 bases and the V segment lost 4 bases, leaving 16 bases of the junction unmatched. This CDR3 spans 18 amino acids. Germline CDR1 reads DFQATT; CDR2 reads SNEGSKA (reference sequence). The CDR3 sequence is CSATKLLSTSGAQETQYF. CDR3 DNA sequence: TGCAGTGCTACCAAATTGCTTTCAACTAGCGGGGCTCAAGAGACCCAGTACTTC.

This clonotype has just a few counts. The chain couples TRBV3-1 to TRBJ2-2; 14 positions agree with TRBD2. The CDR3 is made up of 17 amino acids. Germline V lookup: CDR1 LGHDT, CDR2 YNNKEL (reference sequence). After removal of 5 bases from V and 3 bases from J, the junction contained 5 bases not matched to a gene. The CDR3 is CASSVGLAGGYTGELFF. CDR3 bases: TGTGCCAGCAGCGTCGGACTAGCGGGGGGATACACCGGGGAGCTGTTTTTT.